The 9 T cell receptor beta chains given below trace back to one sample, sequenced in a study of blood T cell repertoires in COVID-19 (dated by TCRdb to the early 2020s). The protocol used for the library was the immunoSEQ multiplex PCR assay. TCRdb's version of the immuneACCESS table is confined to in-frame rearrangements and falls short of the full clone set. An unresolved V gene accounts for under half of the shortfall where checked; the remainder is of unknown origin. The sample contains over 100,000 clones, 75% to 85% of them found a single time. 7% to 9.5% of the sample is in the top ten clones. Sequenced material: peripheral blood. These receptors were taken from a man aged 65 to 85 with acute or convalescent COVID-19.

The chain combines TRBV15 with TRBJ1-6; 9 nucleotides agree with TRBD1. Trimming removed 4 bases from V and 6 bases from J; junction bases left unmatched: 7. This CDR3 spans 16 amino acids. Germline CDR1 reads LNHNV; CDR2 reads YYDKDF (reference sequence). This CDR3 is CATSKNRDRANSPLHF. Written as DNA, the CDR3 is TGTGCCACCAGCAAAAACCGGGACAGGGCTAATTCACCCCTCCACTTT.

The chain is built from TRBV28 and TRBJ1-5, with D unresolved. This CDR3 spans 12 amino acids. Germline V lookup: CDR1 MDHEN, CDR2 SYDVKM. Deletions cut 3 bases from V and 9 bases from J, with 9 bases between. The CDR3 protein is CASSLSRGPQHF. CDR3 in DNA: TGTGCCAGCAGTTTGTCCCGGGGGCCCCAGCATTTT.

The genes are TRBV9 and TRBJ2-5, with 10 bases fitting TRBD1. CDR3 length equals 14 residues. Trimming took 3 bases from V and 4 from J; bases not matched to a gene: 3. Germline-derived CDR1 and CDR2 are SGDLS and YYNGEE. The CDR3 DNA reads TGTGCCAGCAGCGGACAGGGGGCCGCAGAGACCCAGTACTTC. It specifies CASSGQGAAETQYF.

The chain is built from TRBV5-1 and TRBJ2-7; TRBD2 is a possible D gene (5 bases). Per the germline V gene, CDR1 is SGHRS and CDR2 is YFSETQ. CDR3 size: 12 residues. The V and J ends lost 5 bases and 6 bases respectively, with 12 bases between them. The CDR3 nucleotides read TGCGCCAGCAGGCCGGGCGAGGGCGAGCAGTACTTC. Translating it yields CASRPGEGEQYF.

J is TRBJ2-7 and V is TRBV5-6; tentative D call: TRBD1 (7 bases). V was shortened by 3 bases and J by 3 bases, with 13 bases between the two germline ends. CDR3 length equals 14 residues. Germline V gene data show CDR1 as SGHDT and CDR2 as YYEEEE. The CDR3 bases are TGTGCCAGCAGCTCCGACAGGGAGGTCTACGAGCAGTACTTC. It codes for CASSSDREVYEQYF.

The chain is built from TRBV5-1 and TRBJ2-3; no definite D call. CDR3 length: 16 amino acids. The germline gives CDR1 SGHRS, CDR2 YFSETQ. V lost 0 bases, J lost 5 bases, and 16 bases lay in between. The CDR3 DNA is TGCGCCAGCAGCTTGGCCCTAGACCCCGCAGTAGATACGCAGTATTTT. It specifies CASSLALDPAVDTQYF.

The sample holds a few counts of this clone. The J gene is TRBJ2-1, the V gene TRBV21-1; the table assigns TRBD2, which was not confirmed against the DNA. TRBV21-1 is a pseudogene locus. The CDR3 loop spans 15 amino acids. The CDR3 coding sequence is TGTGCCAGCCCTCTTCGAGGGTTCGAGTACAATGAGCAGTTCTTC. Its translation is CASPLRGFEYNEQFF.

The rearrangement joins TRBV5-1 to TRBJ2-5; D unresolved. Trimming cost V 2 bases and J 0 bases, with 5 bases left between them. The CDR3 extends over 13 amino acids. Germline V CDR1 and CDR2: SGHRS, YFSETQ. This chain's CDR3 is CASSLQNQETQYF. For the CDR3, the DNA is TGCGCCAGCAGCTTACAGAACCAAGAGACCCAGTACTTC.

The V call is TRBV28, the J call TRBJ1-2; TRBD1 agrees at 7 bases. In germline, CDR1 is MDHEN, CDR2 SYDVKM. CDR3 length: 12 amino acids. V shed 7 bases, J shed 8 bases, and the junction held 7 bases outside the gene matches. This CDR3 is CASITGVGGYTF. The CDR3 region has the DNA TGTGCCAGCATCACAGGGGTGGGAGGCTACACCTTC.